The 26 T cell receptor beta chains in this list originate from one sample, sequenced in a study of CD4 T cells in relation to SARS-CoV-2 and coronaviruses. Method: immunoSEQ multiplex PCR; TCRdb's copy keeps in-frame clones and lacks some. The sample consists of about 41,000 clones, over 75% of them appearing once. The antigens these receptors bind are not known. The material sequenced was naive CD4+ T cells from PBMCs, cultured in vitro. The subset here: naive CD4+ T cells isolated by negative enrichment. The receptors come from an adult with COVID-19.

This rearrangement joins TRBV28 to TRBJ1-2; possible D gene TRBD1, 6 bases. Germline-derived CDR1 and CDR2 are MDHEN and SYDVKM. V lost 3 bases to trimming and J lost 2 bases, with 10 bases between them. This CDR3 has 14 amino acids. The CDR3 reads CASSFWGQNYGYTF. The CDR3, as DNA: TGTGCCAGCAGTTTCTGGGGGCAGAACTATGGCTACACCTTC.

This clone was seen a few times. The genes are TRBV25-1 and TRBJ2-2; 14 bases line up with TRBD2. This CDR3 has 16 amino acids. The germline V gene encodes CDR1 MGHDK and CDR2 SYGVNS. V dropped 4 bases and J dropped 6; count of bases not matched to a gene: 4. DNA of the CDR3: TGTGCCAGCAGTGGACTGACTAGCGGGAGGGCCGGGGAGCTGTTTTTT. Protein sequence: CASSGLTSGRAGELFF.

CDR3 in DNA: TGTGCCAGCAGTTACGGGACTAGCTTTAGCACAGATACGCAGTATTTT. Protein product: CASSYGTSFSTDTQYF. This chain connects TRBV6-6 to TRBJ2-3; TRBD2 matches 9 bases. Per germline, CDR1 MNHNY and CDR2 SVGAGI (reference sequence). This CDR3 spans 16 amino acids. Trimming removed 2 bases from V and 0 bases from J; junction bases left unmatched: 3.

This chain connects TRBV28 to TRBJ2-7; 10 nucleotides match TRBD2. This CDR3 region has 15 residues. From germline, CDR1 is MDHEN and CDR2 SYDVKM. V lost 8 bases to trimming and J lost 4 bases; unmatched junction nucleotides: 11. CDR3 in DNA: TGTGCCAGCGGGGAACCGGGACTAGCGCGTTACGAGCAGTACTTC. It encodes CASGEPGLARYEQYF.

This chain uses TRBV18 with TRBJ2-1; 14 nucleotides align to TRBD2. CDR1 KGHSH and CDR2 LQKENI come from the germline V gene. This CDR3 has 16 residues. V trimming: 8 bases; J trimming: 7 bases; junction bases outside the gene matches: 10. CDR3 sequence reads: CASLGTSGSVSNEQFF. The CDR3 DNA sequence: TGTGCCAGCCTGGGGACTAGCGGGAGCGTCTCTAATGAGCAGTTCTTC.

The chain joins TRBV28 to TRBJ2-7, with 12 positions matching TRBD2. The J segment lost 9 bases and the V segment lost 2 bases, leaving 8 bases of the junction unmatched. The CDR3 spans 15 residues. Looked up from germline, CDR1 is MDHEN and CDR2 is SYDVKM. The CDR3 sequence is CASSLKTSGRIRQYF. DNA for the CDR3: TGTGCCAGCAGTTTAAAGACTAGCGGGAGAATTAGGCAGTACTTC.

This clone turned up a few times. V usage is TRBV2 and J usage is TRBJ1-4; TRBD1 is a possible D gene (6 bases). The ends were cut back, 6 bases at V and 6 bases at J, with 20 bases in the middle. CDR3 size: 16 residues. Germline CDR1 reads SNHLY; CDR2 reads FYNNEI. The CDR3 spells CASRRTGIFVDEKLFF. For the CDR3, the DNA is TGTGCCAGCAGACGTACAGGGATCTTTGTCGATGAAAAACTGTTTTTT.

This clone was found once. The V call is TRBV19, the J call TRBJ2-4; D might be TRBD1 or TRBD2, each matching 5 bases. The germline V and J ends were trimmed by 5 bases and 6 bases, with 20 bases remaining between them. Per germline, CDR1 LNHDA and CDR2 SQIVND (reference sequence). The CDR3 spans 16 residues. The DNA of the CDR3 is TGTGCCAGTAGTTCCGGGACCCAAAAATACGTAAACATTCAGTACTTC. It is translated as CASSSGTQKYVNIQYF.

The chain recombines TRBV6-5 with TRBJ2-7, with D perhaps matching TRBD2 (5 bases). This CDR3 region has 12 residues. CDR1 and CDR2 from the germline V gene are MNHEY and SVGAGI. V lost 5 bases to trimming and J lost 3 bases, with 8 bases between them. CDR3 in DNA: TGTGCCAGCAGTCCCCGGGGCTACGAGCAGTACTTC. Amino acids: CASSPRGYEQYF.

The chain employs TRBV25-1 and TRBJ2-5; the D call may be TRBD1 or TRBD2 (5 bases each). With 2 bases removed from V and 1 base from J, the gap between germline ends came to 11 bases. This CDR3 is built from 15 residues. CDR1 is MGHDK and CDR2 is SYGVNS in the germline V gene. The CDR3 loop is CASSEDRGFQETQYF. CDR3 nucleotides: TGTGCCAGCAGTGAAGATCGGGGCTTCCAAGAGACCCAGTACTTC.

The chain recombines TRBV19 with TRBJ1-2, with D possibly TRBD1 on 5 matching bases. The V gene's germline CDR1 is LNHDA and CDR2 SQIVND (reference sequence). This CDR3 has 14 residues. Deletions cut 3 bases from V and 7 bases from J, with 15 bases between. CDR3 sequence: CASSILGTTAGYTF. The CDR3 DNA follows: TGTGCCAGTAGTATCTTAGGGACGACAGCTGGCTACACCTTC.

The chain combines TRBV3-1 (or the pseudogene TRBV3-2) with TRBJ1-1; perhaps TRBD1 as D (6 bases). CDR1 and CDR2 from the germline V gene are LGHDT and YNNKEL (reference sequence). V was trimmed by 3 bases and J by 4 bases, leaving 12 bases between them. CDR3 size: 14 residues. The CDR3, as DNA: TGTGCCAGCAGCCAGGGGGCCGGGGGCACTGAAGCTTTCTTT. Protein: CASSQGAGGTEAFF.

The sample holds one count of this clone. Here the CDR3 DNA reads TGCGCCAGCAGCTTGGATATCCTAGAGACCCAGTACTTC. As protein: CASSLDILETQYF. This sequence joins TRBV5-1 and TRBJ2-5; D gene uncertain. The germline CDR1 and CDR2 sequences are SGHRS and YFSETQ. This CDR3 has 13 residues. Trimming cost V 0 bases and J 4 bases, with 7 bases left between them.

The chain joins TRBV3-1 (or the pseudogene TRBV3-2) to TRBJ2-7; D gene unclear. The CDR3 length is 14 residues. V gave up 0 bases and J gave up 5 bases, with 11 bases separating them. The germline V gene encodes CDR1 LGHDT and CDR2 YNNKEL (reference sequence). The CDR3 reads CASSQDYSIHEQYF. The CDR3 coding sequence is TGTGCCAGCAGCCAAGATTACAGTATCCACGAGCAGTACTTC.

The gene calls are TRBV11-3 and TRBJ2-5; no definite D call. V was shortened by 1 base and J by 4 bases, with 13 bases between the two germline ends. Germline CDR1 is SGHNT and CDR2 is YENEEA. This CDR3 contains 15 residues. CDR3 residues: CASSLGGKERETQYF. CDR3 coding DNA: TGTGCCAGCAGCTTAGGTGGGAAGGAGCGAGAGACCCAGTACTTC.

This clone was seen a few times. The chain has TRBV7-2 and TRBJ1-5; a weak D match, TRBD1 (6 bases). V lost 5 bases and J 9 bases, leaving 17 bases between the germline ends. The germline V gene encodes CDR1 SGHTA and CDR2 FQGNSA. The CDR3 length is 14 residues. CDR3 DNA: TGTGCCAGCAGCACCCCGACAGGCCTAGGGCCCCAGCATTTT. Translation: CASSTPTGLGPQHF.

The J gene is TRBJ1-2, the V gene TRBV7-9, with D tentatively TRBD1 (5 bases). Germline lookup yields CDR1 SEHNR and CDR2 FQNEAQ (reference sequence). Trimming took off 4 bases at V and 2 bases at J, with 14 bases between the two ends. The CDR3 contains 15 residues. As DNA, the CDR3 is TGTGCCAGCAGCTCCTTCGCAGGGCCCAACTATGGCTACACCTTC. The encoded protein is CASSSFAGPNYGYTF. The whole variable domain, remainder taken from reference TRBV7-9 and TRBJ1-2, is DTGVSQNPRHKITKRGQNVTFRCDPISEHNRLYWYRQTLGQGPEFLTYFQNEAQLEKSRLLSDRFSAERPKGSFSTLEIQRTEQGDSAMYLCASSSFAGPNYGYTFGSGTRLTVV.

CDR3 nucleotide sequence: TGTGCCAGCAGTTTGGGGTACGATACGCAGTATTTT. This gives the protein CASSLGYDTQYF. J is TRBJ2-3 and V is TRBV28; no clear D gene. CDR3 length equals 12 residues. CDR1 MDHEN and CDR2 SYDVKM come from the germline V gene. V was shortened by 3 bases and J by 6 bases, with 7 bases between the two germline ends.

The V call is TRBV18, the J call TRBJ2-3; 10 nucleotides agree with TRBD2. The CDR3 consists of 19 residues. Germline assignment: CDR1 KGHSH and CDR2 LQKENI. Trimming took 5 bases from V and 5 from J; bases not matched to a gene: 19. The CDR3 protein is CASSSLSVAGGPGVDTQYF. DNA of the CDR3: TGTGCCAGCTCATCGCTCTCTGTAGCGGGAGGACCCGGCGTAGATACGCAGTATTTT. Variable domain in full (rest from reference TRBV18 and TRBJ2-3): NAGVMQNPRHLVRRRGQEARLRCSPMKGHSHVYWYRQLPEEGLKFMVYLQKENIIDESGMPKERFSAEFPKEGPSILRIQQVVRGDSAAYFCASSSLSVAGGPGVDTQYFGPGTRLTVL.

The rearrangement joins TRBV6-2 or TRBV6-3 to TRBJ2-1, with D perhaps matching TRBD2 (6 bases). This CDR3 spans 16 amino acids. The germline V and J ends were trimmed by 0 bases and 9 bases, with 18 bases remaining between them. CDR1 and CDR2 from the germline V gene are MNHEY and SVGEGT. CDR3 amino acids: CASSYSSAGKLGEQFF. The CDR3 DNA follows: TGTGCCAGCAGTTACTCGTCTGCGGGAAAACTCGGTGAGCAGTTCTTC.

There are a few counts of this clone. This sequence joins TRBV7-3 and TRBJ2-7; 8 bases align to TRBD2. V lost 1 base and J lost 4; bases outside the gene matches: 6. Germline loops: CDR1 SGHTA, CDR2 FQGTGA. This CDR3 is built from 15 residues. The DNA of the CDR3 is TGTGCCAGCAGCTTAAGTAGCGGGATCGGGTACGAGCAGTACTTC. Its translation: CASSLSSGIGYEQYF.

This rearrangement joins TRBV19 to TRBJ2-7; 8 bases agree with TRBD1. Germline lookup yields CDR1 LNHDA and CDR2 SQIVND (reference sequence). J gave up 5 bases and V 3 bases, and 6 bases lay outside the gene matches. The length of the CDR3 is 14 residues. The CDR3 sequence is CASSISGGLHEQYF. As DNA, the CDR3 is TGTGCCAGTAGTATCTCAGGGGGCCTGCACGAGCAGTACTTC.

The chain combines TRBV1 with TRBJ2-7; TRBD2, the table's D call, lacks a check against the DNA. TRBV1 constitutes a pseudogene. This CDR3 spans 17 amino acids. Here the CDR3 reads CTSSPGTSRPSSYEQYF. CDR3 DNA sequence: TGCACCAGCAGCCCCGGGACTTCTCGACCCAGCTCCTACGAGCAGTACTTC.

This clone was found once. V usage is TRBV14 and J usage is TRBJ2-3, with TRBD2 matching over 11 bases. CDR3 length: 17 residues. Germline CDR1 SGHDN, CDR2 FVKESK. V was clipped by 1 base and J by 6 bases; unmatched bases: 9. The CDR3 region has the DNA TGTGCCAGCAGCCAAGGTTTGTTAGCGGGAGGGCATGATACGCAGTATTTT. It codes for CASSQGLLAGGHDTQYF.

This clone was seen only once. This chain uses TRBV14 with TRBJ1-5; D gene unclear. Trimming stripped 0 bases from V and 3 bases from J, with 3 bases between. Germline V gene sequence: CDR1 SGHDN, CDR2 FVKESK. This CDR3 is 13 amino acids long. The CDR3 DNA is TGTGCCAGCAGCCAAGATCACAATCAGCCCCAGCATTTT. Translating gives CASSQDHNQPQHF.

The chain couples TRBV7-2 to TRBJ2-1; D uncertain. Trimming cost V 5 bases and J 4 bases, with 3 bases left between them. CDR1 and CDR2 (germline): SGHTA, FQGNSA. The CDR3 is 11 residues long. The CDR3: CASSVYNEQFF. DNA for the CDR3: TGTGCCAGCAGCGTATACAATGAGCAGTTCTTC.